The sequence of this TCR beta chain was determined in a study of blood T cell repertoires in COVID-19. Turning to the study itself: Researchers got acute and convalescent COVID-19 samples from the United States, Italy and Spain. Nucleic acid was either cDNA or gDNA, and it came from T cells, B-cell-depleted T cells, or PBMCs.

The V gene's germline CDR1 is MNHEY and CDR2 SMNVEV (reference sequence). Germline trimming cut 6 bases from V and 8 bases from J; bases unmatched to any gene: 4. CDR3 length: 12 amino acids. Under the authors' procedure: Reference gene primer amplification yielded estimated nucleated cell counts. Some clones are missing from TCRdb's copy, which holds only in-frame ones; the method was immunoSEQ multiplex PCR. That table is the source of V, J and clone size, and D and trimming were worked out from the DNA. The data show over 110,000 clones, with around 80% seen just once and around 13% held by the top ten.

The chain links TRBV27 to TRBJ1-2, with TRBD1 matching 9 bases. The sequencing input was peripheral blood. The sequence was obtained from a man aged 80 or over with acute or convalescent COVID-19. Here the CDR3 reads CASSPGQGGYTF. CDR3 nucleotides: TGTGCCAGCAGCCCGGGACAGGGCGGCTACACCTTC.